The rows below give T cell receptor beta chains drawn from one sample of a study of T cell repertoires in cytomegalovirus infection. MiXCR, applied by TCRdb to the reads, yields one record per CDR3 protein. Here the sample spans around 900,000 distinct CDR3 sequences, roughly 30% being singletons. For these receptors, no antigen is known. The sequencing here drew on cultured CD8+ T cells from PBMCs, taken from culture after CMV antigen stimulation. These receptors all stem from a human donor in good health (CMV status not recorded). Some clones in this sample may be carry-over from other donors' samples. Each CDR3 is given with its conserved first and last residue. D genes are given only for firm matches. Size is stated for part of the rows, as once, few or many counts, or as a class when the clone is expanded.

>.|.|TRBJ2-7|TRBV29-1
CSVESPGASYEQYF
TGCAGCGTTGAATCACCGGGTGCGTCCTACGAGCAGTACTTC
>.|.|TRBJ2-7|TRBV7-9
CASSRGRGRSLYEQYF
TGTGCCAGCAGCCGGGGACGGGGGCGTTCGCTTTACGAGCAGTACTTC
>.|.|TRBJ1-1|TRBV19
CASSILGPNTEAFF
TGTGCCAGTAGTATTCTCGGCCCGAACACTGAAGCTTTCTTT
>many|.|TRBJ2-1|TRBV7-4
CASSTEGGNGNEQFF
TGTGCCAGCAGCACGGAGGGGGGAAATGGAAATGAGCAGTTCTTC
>.|TRBD1|TRBJ1-4|TRBV23-1
CASSHPPDRATNEKLFF
TGCGCCAGCAGTCACCCCCCCGACAGGGCAACTAATGAAAAACTGTTTTTT
>few|.|TRBJ2-3|TRBV29-1
CSVEDGSTDTQYF
TGCAGCGTTGAAGACGGGAGCACAGATACGCAGTATTTT
>.|.|TRBJ1-3|TRBV4-3
CASSQEGTASYSGNTIYF
TGCGCCAGCAGCCAAGAAGGAACGGCCTCTTACTCTGGAAACACCATATATTTT
>few|TRBD2|TRBJ2-2|TRBV7-6
CASSLGLAGAATGGGELFF
TGTGCCAGCAGCTTAGGGCTAGCGGGGGCCGCCACCGGGGGCGGGGAGCTGTTTTTT
>few|TRBD1|TRBJ2-2|TRBV11-3
CASSLASGTGVAGELFF
TGTGCCAGCAGCTTAGCTTCCGGGACAGGGGTCGCCGGGGAGCTGTTTTTT
>few|.|TRBJ1-1|TRBV6-2/TRBV6-3
CASSPIDSNTEAFF
TGTGCCAGCAGTCCCATCGACAGTAACACTGAAGCTTTCTTT
>.|.|TRBJ2-7|TRBV28
CASSPSGIRSSYEQYF
TGTGCCAGCAGTCCCTCAGGGATTCGAAGCTCCTACGAGCAGTACTTC
>few|.|TRBJ1-6|TRBV5-1
CASSLAIGSLNSPLHF
TGCGCCAGCAGCTTGGCCATTGGCAGTTTAAATTCACCCCTCCACTTT
>few|.|TRBJ2-1|TRBV6-2/TRBV6-3
CASSPPRDFLFSYNEQFF
TGTGCCAGCAGTCCCCCCCGGGACTTCCTTTTCTCCTACAATGAGCAGTTCTTC
>.|.|TRBJ2-3|TRBV5-1
CASSLTQGPLPDTQYF
TGCGCCAGCAGCTTGACACAGGGACCTCTACCGGATACGCAGTATTTT
>many|TRBD1|TRBJ2-1|TRBV2
CASSGQGKSYNEQFF
TGTGCCAGCAGTGGACAGGGGAAGTCCTACAATGAGCAGTTCTTC
>few|TRBD2|TRBJ2-2|TRBV2
CALVRGGPNTGELFF
TGTGCCCTGGTACGGGGGGGACCGAACACCGGGGAGCTGTTTTTT
>once|.|TRBJ2-7|TRBV7-9
CASRDGLYEQYF
TGTGCCAGCCGGGACGGATTATACGAGCAGTACTTC
>.|.|TRBJ1-2|TRBV7-9
CASRVEGHLRGYTF
TGTGCCAGCAGAGTGGAGGGACACCTTAGGGGCTACACCTTC
>few|TRBD1|TRBJ1-1|TRBV24-1
CATSQTGRGGNTEAFF
TGTGCCACCAGTCAGACAGGGCGTGGAGGAAACACTGAAGCTTTCTTT
>.|.|TRBJ1-3|TRBV7-6
CASSFKGVSGNTIYF
TGTGCCAGCAGCTTCAAAGGGGTCTCTGGAAACACCATATATTTT
>few|.|TRBJ1-2|TRBV2
CASGEDGGPDNYGYTF
TGTGCCAGCGGTGAGGACGGAGGACCAGATAACTATGGCTACACCTTC
>.|TRBD1|TRBJ1-1|TRBV12-3/TRBV12-4
CASSFLPGTGDGTEAFF
TGTGCCAGCAGTTTCCTTCCCGGGACAGGGGATGGGACTGAAGCTTTCTTT
>.|.|TRBJ1-1|TRBV25-1
CASRGHRMNTEAFF
TGTGCCAGCAGGGGACATAGGATGAACACTGAAGCTTTCTTT
>.|TRBD1|TRBJ2-3|TRBV7-3
CASSPNRGLGTDTQYF
TGTGCCAGCAGCCCGAACAGGGGGCTAGGTACAGATACGCAGTATTTT
>few|.|TRBJ1-1|TRBV7-9
CASSLVSGGNTEAFF
TGTGCCAGCAGCTTAGTATCAGGAGGGAACACTGAAGCTTTCTTT
>few|.|TRBJ2-4|TRBV12-3/TRBV12-4
CASSLGVGSVGEVQYF
TGTGCCAGCAGTTTAGGGGTAGGGTCAGTGGGGGAAGTTCAGTACTTC
>many|.|TRBJ2-7|TRBV24-1
CATSDPPTAPYEQYF
TGTGCCACCAGTGATCCGCCGACGGCGCCGTACGAGCAGTACTTC
>few|.|TRBJ1-4|TRBV7-8
CASSPEYSTNEKLFF
TGTGCCAGCAGCCCGGAGTATAGCACTAATGAAAAACTGTTTTTT
>.|TRBD2|TRBJ2-2|TRBV19
CASSTPGLAASGELFF
TGTGCCAGTAGTACCCCGGGACTAGCGGCTTCGGGGGAGCTGTTTTTT
>few|TRBD2|TRBJ2-1|TRBV9
CASSDKTSGGANEQFF
TGTGCCAGCAGCGACAAGACTAGCGGGGGGGCGAATGAGCAGTTCTTC
>many|TRBD1|TRBJ2-7|TRBV7-2
CASSLETGNYEQYF
TGTGCCAGCAGCTTAGAGACAGGGAACTACGAGCAGTACTTC
>.|.|TRBJ2-1|TRBV27
CASSFGVRELNEQFF
TGTGCCAGCAGTTTCGGAGTCAGAGAGTTGAATGAGCAGTTCTTC
>few|TRBD2|TRBJ2-3|TRBV28
CASSKPGLAGSTDTQYF
TGTGCCAGCAGTAAACCGGGGCTAGCGGGGAGCACAGATACGCAGTATTTT
>few|.|TRBJ2-1|TRBV12-3/TRBV12-4
CASSLSASYNEQFF
TGTGCCAGCAGTTTATCGGCCAGCTACAATGAGCAGTTCTTC
>few|TRBD2|TRBJ2-3|TRBV7-4
CASSGTGTSGEQYF
TGTGCCAGCAGCGGGACCGGGACTAGCGGGGAGCAGTATTTT
>.|TRBD1|TRBJ2-2|TRBV6-2/TRBV6-3
CASSYYGTGVTGELFF
TGTGCCAGCAGTTACTATGGGACAGGGGTCACCGGGGAGCTGTTTTTT
>once|TRBD2|TRBJ2-5|TRBV5-1
CASSFGGGGGLQETQYF
TGCGCCAGCAGCTTTGGTGGTGGCGGGGGGCTTCAAGAGACCCAGTACTTC
>.|.|TRBJ2-1|TRBV7-3
CASSLLFGTAREQFF
TGTGCCAGCAGCTTATTGTTCGGAACGGCTCGGGAGCAGTTCTTC
>.|TRBD2|TRBJ2-1|TRBV14
CASSQPRGDYPYNEQFF
TGTGCCAGCAGCCAACCCCGAGGGGACTATCCTTACAATGAGCAGTTCTTC
>.|TRBD1|TRBJ1-1|TRBV6-2/TRBV6-3
CASSYSRPDRVNTEAFF
TGTGCCAGCAGTTACTCGCGACCCGACAGGGTGAACACTGAAGCTTTCTTT
>.|.|TRBJ1-1|TRBV27
CASSLSTVGSTEAFF
TGTGCCAGCAGTCTGTCGACAGTAGGGTCCACTGAAGCTTTCTTT
>.|.|TRBJ2-1|TRBV19
CASSIGTPNYNEQFF
TGTGCCAGTAGTATCGGGACACCCAATTACAATGAGCAGTTCTTC
>.|.|TRBJ2-1|TRBV12-5
CASGTPPLDNEQFF
TGTGCTAGTGGTACGCCCCCCTTGGACAATGAGCAGTTCTTC
>.|.|TRBJ1-2|TRBV12-3/TRBV12-4
CASSTKPYGYTF
TGTGCCAGCAGCACCAAACCCTATGGCTACACCTTC
>.|.|TRBJ2-7|TRBV14
CASSQWGSGPYEQYF
TGTGCCAGCAGCCAATGGGGAAGTGGGCCCTACGAGCAGTACTTC
>.|TRBD2|TRBJ2-1|TRBV7-3
CASETSGYLYEQFF
TGTGCCAGTGAGACTAGCGGCTACCTCTATGAGCAGTTCTTC
>few|.|TRBJ2-2|TRBV4-1
CASSQDERELFF
TGTGCCAGCAGCCAAGATGAACGGGAGCTGTTTTTT
>few|.|TRBJ1-1|TRBV6-2/TRBV6-3
CASSSGAGTEAFF
TGTGCCAGCAGCTCGGGGGCTGGCACTGAAGCTTTCTTT